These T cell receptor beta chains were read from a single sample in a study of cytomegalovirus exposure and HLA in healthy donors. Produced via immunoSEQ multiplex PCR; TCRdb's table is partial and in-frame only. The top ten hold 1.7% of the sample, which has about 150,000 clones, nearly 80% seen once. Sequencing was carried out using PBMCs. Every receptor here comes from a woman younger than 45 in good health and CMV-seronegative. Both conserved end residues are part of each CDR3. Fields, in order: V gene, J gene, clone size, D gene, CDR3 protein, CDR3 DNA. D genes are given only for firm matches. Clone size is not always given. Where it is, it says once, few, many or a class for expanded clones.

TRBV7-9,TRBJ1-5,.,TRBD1,CASSTRDRTCNQPQHF,TGTGCCAGCAGCACCCGGGACAGGACATGCAATCAGCCCCAGCATTTT
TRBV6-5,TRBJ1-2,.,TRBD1,CASSRTTGGSGYTF,TGTGCCAGCAGTCGGACGACAGGGGGTAGTGGCTACACCTTC
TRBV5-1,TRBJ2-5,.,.,CASSSWEPTETQYF,TGCGCCAGCAGCTCTTGGGAGCCGACGGAGACCCAGTACTTC
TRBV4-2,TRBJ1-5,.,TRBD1,CASSQVAGQGNQPQHF,TGTGCCAGCAGCCAAGTAGCGGGACAGGGAAATCAGCCCCAGCATTTT
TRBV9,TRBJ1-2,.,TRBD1,CASSVAATGNYGYTF,TGTGCCAGCAGCGTAGCAGCGACAGGGAACTATGGCTACACCTTC
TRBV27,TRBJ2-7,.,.,CASSLGSGFSYEQYF,TGTGCCAGCAGTTTGGGAAGCGGGTTCTCCTACGAGCAGTACTTC
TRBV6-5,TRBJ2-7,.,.,CASKSTGVIAYEQYF,TGTGCCAGCAAATCCACCGGGGTGATAGCCTACGAGCAGTACTTC
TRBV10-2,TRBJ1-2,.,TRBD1,CASSEGQGYGYTF,TGCGCCAGCAGTGAGGGACAGGGCTATGGCTACACCTTC
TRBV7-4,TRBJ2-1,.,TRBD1,CASSLGRGPVYNEQFF,TGTGCCAGCAGCTTAGGTAGGGGGCCGGTATACAATGAGCAGTTCTTC
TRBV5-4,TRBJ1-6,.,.,CASSLGSYNSPLHF,TGTGCCAGCAGTCTCGGGTCCTATAATTCACCCCTCCACTTT
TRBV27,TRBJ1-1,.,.,CASSHPRGANTEAFF,TGTGCCAGCAGTCATCCCAGGGGAGCGAACACTGAAGCTTTCTTT
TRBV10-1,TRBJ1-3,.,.,CASSDPGLSGNTIYF,TGCGCCAGCAGTGATCCGGGACTTTCTGGAAACACCATATATTTT
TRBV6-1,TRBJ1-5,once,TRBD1,CASIGQGAIQPQHF,TGTGCCAGCATAGGTCAGGGGGCCATTCAGCCCCAGCATTTT
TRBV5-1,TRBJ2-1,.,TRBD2,CASSTRTRNEQFF,TGCGCCAGCAGCACACGGACTAGGAATGAGCAGTTCTTC
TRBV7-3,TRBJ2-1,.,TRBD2,CASSPGGSGGASNEQFF,TGTGCCAGCAGCCCAGGGGGTAGCGGGGGGGCTTCGAATGAGCAGTTCTTC
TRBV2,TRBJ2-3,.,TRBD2,CASTAGGTDTQYF,TGTGCCAGCACGGCGGGGGGCACAGATACGCAGTATTTT
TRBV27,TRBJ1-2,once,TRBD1,CASSSPGQGIYGYTF,TGTGCCAGCAGTTCTCCGGGACAGGGAATCTATGGCTACACCTTC
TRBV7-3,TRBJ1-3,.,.,CASSSMRGAGNTIYF,TGTGCCAGCAGCTCCATGCGTGGAGCTGGAAACACCATATATTTT
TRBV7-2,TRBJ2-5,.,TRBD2,CASSLGLAEVTQYF,TGTGCCAGCAGCTTAGGGCTAGCGGAAGTGACCCAGTACTTC
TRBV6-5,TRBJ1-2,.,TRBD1,CASSYSDRGNYGYTF,TGTGCCAGCAGTTACTCGGACAGGGGGAACTATGGCTACACCTTC
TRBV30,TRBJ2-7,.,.,CAWSSVYEQYF,TGTGCCTGGTCGTCCGTCTACGAGCAGTACTTC
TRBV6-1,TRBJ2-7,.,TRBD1,CASIGQGWYEQYF,TGTGCCAGCATCGGACAGGGTTGGTACGAGCAGTACTTC
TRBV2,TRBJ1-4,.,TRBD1,CASRGDRGRKLFF,TGTGCCAGCAGGGGGGACAGGGGGCGAAAACTGTTTTTT
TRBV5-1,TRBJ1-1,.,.,CASMAPGGRGTEAFF,TGCGCCAGCATGGCCCCGGGGGGGCGCGGCACTGAAGCTTTCTTT
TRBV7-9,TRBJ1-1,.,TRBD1,CASSPRTGLGKTEAFF,TGTGCCAGCAGCCCCAGGACAGGGCTGGGAAAGACTGAAGCTTTCTTT
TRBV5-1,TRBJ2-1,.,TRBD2,CASLAGGPYNEQFF,TGCGCCAGCCTAGCGGGGGGGCCCTACAATGAGCAGTTCTTC
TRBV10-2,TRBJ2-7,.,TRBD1,CASKDPLSRQGSYEQYF,TGCGCCAGCAAGGACCCTCTTTCCAGACAGGGCTCCTACGAGCAGTACTTC
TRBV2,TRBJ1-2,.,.,CASSEPGGANYGYTF,TGTGCCAGCAGTGAACCGGGAGGGGCAAACTATGGCTACACCTTC
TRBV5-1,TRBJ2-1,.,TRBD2,CASSVSPWGAGEYNEQFF,TGCGCCAGCAGCGTCTCCCCCTGGGGAGCGGGGGAGTACAATGAGCAGTTCTTC
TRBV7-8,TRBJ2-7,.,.,CASSFGVEQYF,TGTGCCAGCAGCTTCGGAGTCGAGCAGTACTTC
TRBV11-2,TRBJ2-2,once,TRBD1,CASSLVSNRGTGELFF,TGTGCCAGCAGCTTAGTTTCAAACAGGGGGACCGGGGAGCTGTTTTTT
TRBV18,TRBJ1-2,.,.,CASSRQDYGYTF,TGTGCCAGCTCACGACAGGACTATGGCTACACCTTC
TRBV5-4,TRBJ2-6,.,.,CASSFAGAGANVLTF,TGTGCCAGCAGCTTTGCAGGGGCTGGGGCCAACGTCCTGACTTTC
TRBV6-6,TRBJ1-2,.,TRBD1,CASSSSQGASTGYTF,TGTGCCAGCAGTTCCAGTCAGGGGGCCTCTACAGGCTACACCTTC
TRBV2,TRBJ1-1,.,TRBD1,CASTRQGVTTEAFF,TGTGCCAGCACTAGACAGGGCGTGACCACTGAAGCTTTCTTT
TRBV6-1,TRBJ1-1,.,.,CASSARRNTEAFF,TGTGCCAGCAGTGCCCGGAGGAACACTGAAGCTTTCTTT
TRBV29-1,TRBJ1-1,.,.,CSSSPFLNTEAFF,TGCAGCTCGTCCCCTTTCCTGAACACTGAAGCTTTCTTT